Following are 25 T cell receptor beta chains from one sample sequenced in a study of T cell clones after liver transplantation. Assay: immunoSEQ multiplex PCR; the TCRdb copy retains only in-frame clones and omits some. This sample has 70,000 to 95,000 clones, with approximately 87% found just once. Sequences were derived from CD4+ T cells from blood, sampled at the 22-month timepoint. The source of these receptors is a human patient who received a liver transplant. The T cells may partly be graft donor cells.

The chain has TRBV28 and TRBJ2-1; D might be TRBD2 (7 bases). V was pared by 5 bases and J by 6 bases, with 11 bases between. CDR1 is MDHEN, CDR2 SYDVKM, per germline. CDR3 size: 13 residues. The CDR3 here is CASSRGRVNEQFF. CDR3 sequence (DNA): TGTGCCAGCAGTAGGGGGAGGGTCAATGAGCAGTTCTTC.

This sequence joins TRBV10-3 and TRBJ1-5; D unresolved. CDR3 length equals 14 residues. V lost 2 bases and J lost 6, with 11 bases in between. CDR1 is ENHRY and CDR2 is SYGVKD in the germline V gene. CDR3 in amino acids: CAISEEGEAQPQHF. CDR3 in DNA: TGTGCCATCAGTGAGGAGGGTGAAGCTCAGCCCCAGCATTTT.

The chain employs TRBV19 and TRBJ2-2, with 10 nucleotides matching TRBD2. In germline, CDR1 is LNHDA, CDR2 SQIVND (reference sequence). CDR3 size: 14 residues. V lost 9 bases to trimming and J lost 6 bases; unmatched junction nucleotides: 7. The CDR3 region has the DNA TGTGCCAGCATGGGGCTAGCGGGAGCCGGGGAGCTGTTTTTT. Translation: CASMGLAGAGELFF.

The chain combines TRBV11-2 with TRBJ1-1; D not resolved. This CDR3 has 14 amino acids. Per the germline V gene, CDR1 is SGHAT and CDR2 is FQNNGV. V was shortened by 4 bases and J by 2 bases, with 11 bases between the two germline ends. CDR3 in amino acids: CASSSRLTNTEAFF. The CDR3 nucleotides read TGTGCCAGCAGCTCCCGATTGACAAACACTGAAGCTTTCTTT.

This chain links TRBV6-6 with TRBJ1-6; 7 positions match TRBD1. The junction had 3 bases not matched to a gene; V was cut back by 2 bases and J by 8 bases. The CDR3 runs 14 residues. The germline V gene encodes CDR1 MNHNY and CDR2 SVGAGI (reference sequence). The CDR3 region is CASSYRGQDSPLHF. In DNA form, the CDR3 reads TGTGCCAGCAGTTACAGGGGGCAGGATTCACCCCTCCACTTT.

The chain is built from TRBV7-3 and TRBJ2-7, with 12 bases fitting TRBD2. In germline, CDR1 is SGHTA, CDR2 FQGTGA. This CDR3 comprises 15 residues. Unmatched junction bases numbered 5, after V lost 5 bases and J lost 3 bases. The CDR3 region has the DNA TGTGCCAGCAGCCTCAAACTAGCGGGAGGCTACGAGCAGTACTTC. It specifies CASSLKLAGGYEQYF.

This clone is medium-sized. V is TRBV5-1 and J is TRBJ2-2; D may be TRBD1 (6 bases). CDR1 is SGHRS, CDR2 YFSETQ, per germline. CDR3 length: 15 residues. V lost 4 bases and J 4 bases, leaving 14 bases between the germline ends. This chain's CDR3 is CASSLPTGTTGELFF. CDR3 in DNA: TGCGCCAGCAGCCTACCGACAGGAACCACCGGGGAGCTGTTTTTT.

The chain couples TRBV4-2 to TRBJ2-7; maybe TRBD2 (7 bases). Germline V gene lookup returns CDR1 LGHNA and CDR2 YNFKEQ. The CDR3 has 17 amino acids. V dropped 0 bases and J dropped 0 bases, with 15 bases sitting between them. CDR3 sequence (DNA): TGTGCCAGCAGCCAAGATCTGGGGCGGGGGCTCTCCTACGAGCAGTACTTC. Its protein is CASSQDLGRGLSYEQYF.

This chain joins TRBV9 and TRBJ2-2; D unresolved. From germline, CDR1 is SGDLS and CDR2 YYNGEE. Trimming shortened V by 0 bases and J by 7 bases, and 10 bases separated the two germline ends. This CDR3 spans 14 amino acids. CDR3 residues: CASSVGRWGGELFF. CDR3 in DNA: TGTGCCAGCAGCGTAGGTAGATGGGGCGGGGAGCTGTTTTTT.

This chain connects TRBV7-3 to TRBJ2-1; D is undetermined. This CDR3 has 13 amino acids. Trimming took 2 bases from V and 7 from J, leaving 9 bases between them. Per germline, CDR1 SGHTA and CDR2 FQGTGA. The DNA of the CDR3 is TGTGCCAGCAGCTTAGGGCAGGTTAATGAGCAGTTCTTC. This translates into CASSLGQVNEQFF.

CDR3 sequence (DNA): TGTGCCAGCATCACCGGGACAGGGGTCTACGAGCAGTACTTC. Translated, it gives CASITGTGVYEQYF. This rearrangement joins TRBV6-6 to TRBJ2-7; TRBD1 matches at 10 bases. V gave up 7 bases and J gave up 3 bases; unmatched junction bases: 6. The CDR3 extends over 14 amino acids. CDR1 is MNHNY and CDR2 is SVGAGI in the germline V gene (reference sequence).

The rearrangement uses TRBV7-2 and TRBJ2-3; D unresolved. Germline V gives CDR1 SGHTA, CDR2 FQGNSA. The CDR3 has 14 residues. The germline V and J ends were trimmed by 5 bases and 3 bases, with 12 bases remaining between them. CDR3 sequence (DNA): TGTGCCAGCAGCCCACCTCCCCGAACAGATACGCAGTATTTT. This encodes CASSPPPRTDTQYF.

This clone was seen a single time. The chain is built from TRBV28 and TRBJ2-7; 10 bases agree with TRBD1. The CDR3 is 14 residues long. Losses at the gene ends were 4 bases for V and 4 bases for J; bases not matched to a gene: 4. Germline V gene data show CDR1 as MDHEN and CDR2 as SYDVKM. The CDR3 DNA is TGTGCCAGCAGTTCCCGACAGGGGGCATACGAGCAGTACTTC. Its protein product is CASSSRQGAYEQYF.

This clone occurred a few times. The rearrangement links TRBV4-3 to TRBJ1-2; D unclear. The CDR3 runs to 18 residues. Germline V gives CDR1 LGHNA, CDR2 YSLEER. V dropped 0 bases and J dropped 4 bases, with 21 bases sitting between them. CDR3 in amino acids: CASSQDPGSRNTVYGYTF. CDR3 nucleotides: TGCGCCAGCAGCCAAGATCCTGGGTCAAGGAACACAGTCTATGGCTACACCTTC.

The chain links TRBV5-4 to TRBJ2-7; D is ambiguous. Germline V gene data show CDR1 as SGHNT and CDR2 as YYREEE (reference sequence). V was cut by 4 bases and J by 6 bases, with 14 bases left in between. The CDR3 totals 13 residues. DNA of the CDR3: TGTGCCAGCAGCGCTAGATGGGTAAGCGAGCAGTACTTC. This translates into CASSARWVSEQYF. The full variable domain, its missing parts supplied by reference TRBV5-4 and TRBJ2-7, is ETGVTQSPTHLIKTRGQQVTLRCSSQSGHNTVSWYQQALGQGPQFIFQYYREEENGRGNFPPRFSGLQFPNYSSELNVNALELDDSALYLCASSARWVSEQYFGPGTRLTVT.

The V and J genes are TRBV6-5 and TRBJ2-1; weak D call: TRBD1 (6 bases). V was clipped by 5 bases and J by 12 bases, with 17 bases between them. Germline CDR1 MNHEY, CDR2 SVGAGI. This CDR3 spans 13 amino acids. The CDR3 loop reads CASSGGMPGGQFF. The CDR3 DNA follows: TGTGCCAGCAGTGGGGGCATGCCGGGTGGGCAGTTCTTC.

This clone was counted only a few times. The chain combines TRBV9 with TRBJ2-6; the D gene is possibly TRBD1 (5 bases). V lost 1 base, J lost 1 base, and 15 bases lay in between. Germline V CDR1 and CDR2: SGDLS, YYNGEE. This CDR3 region has 18 residues. The DNA for the CDR3 is TGTGCCAGCAGCGTATTGGCCAGGGTGGGGTCTGGGGCCAACGTCCTGACTTTC. Protein product: CASSVLARVGSGANVLTF.

This chain joins TRBV7-3 and TRBJ2-7; D is perhaps TRBD1 (7 bases). This CDR3 comprises 14 residues. Per the germline V gene, CDR1 is SGHTA and CDR2 is FQGTGA. V was shortened by 0 bases and J by 6 bases, with 12 bases between the two germline ends. As DNA, the CDR3 is TGTGCCAGCAGCTTAACGGGCCAGGGGGGCGAGCAGTACTTC. Amino acids: CASSLTGQGGEQYF.

CDR3 sequence (DNA): TGTGCCAGCAGTTACGCGATCGGCTTGGGCACTGAAGCTTTCTTT. The encoded protein is CASSYAIGLGTEAFF. V is TRBV6-5 and J is TRBJ1-1; no firm D call. Germline loops: CDR1 MNHEY, CDR2 SVGAGI. The V gene lost 2 bases and the J gene lost 4 bases, with 14 bases spanning the gap. The CDR3 extends over 15 amino acids.

The table lists this clone with a few counts. The rearrangement joins TRBV5-1 to TRBJ2-3; 9 bases fit TRBD2. Trimming took 2 bases from V and 11 from J; bases not matched to a gene: 9. Germline CDR1 SGHRS, CDR2 YFSETQ. The CDR3 consists of 14 residues. CDR3 sequence reads: CASSLLDGTSLQYF. CDR3 bases: TGCGCCAGCAGCTTACTTGATGGGACTAGCCTGCAGTATTTT.

V is TRBV10-3 and J is TRBJ1-6, with TRBD1 matching over 9 bases. Germline values: CDR1 ENHRY, CDR2 SYGVKD. The CDR3 extends over 14 amino acids. V shed 2 bases and J 7 bases; nucleotides not matched to a gene: 0. The DNA of the CDR3 is TGTGCCATCAGTGAGGGACAGGGGAATTCACCCCTCCACTTT. Amino acids: CAISEGQGNSPLHF.

This clone is judged medium-sized. At the DNA level, this CDR3 is encoded by other sequences in the same sample as well. Written as DNA, the CDR3 is TGCGCCAGCAGCCAACTGACAGGAGACACTGAAGCTTTCTTT. Its protein is CASSQLTGDTEAFF. The chain combines TRBV4-3 with TRBJ1-1; D perhaps matches TRBD1 (6 bases). The CDR3 sequence is 14 residues long. V was trimmed by 2 bases and J by 3 bases, leaving 10 bases between them. Germline V CDR1 and CDR2: LGHNA, YSLEER.

In its sample, this clone was seen once. The chain joins TRBV29-1 to TRBJ1-5; 9 bases align to TRBD1. CDR1 is SQVTM, CDR2 ANQGSEA, per germline. Trimming at V came to 7 bases and at J to 4 bases, leaving 2 bases not matched to a gene. The CDR3 has 12 amino acids. The CDR3 sequence: CSAGQGNQPQHF. The CDR3, as DNA: TGCAGCGCCGGACAGGGGAATCAGCCCCAGCATTTT.

The rearrangement joins TRBV28 to TRBJ1-3; D is uncertain. Trimming removed 4 bases from V and 0 bases from J, with 13 bases in between. This CDR3 comprises 16 residues. The V gene's germline CDR1 is MDHEN and CDR2 SYDVKM. The CDR3 region is CASSSDTPSSGNTIYF. The CDR3 bases are TGTGCCAGCAGTTCAGACACGCCGAGCTCTGGAAACACCATATATTTT.

CDR3 DNA: TGTGCCAGCAGCTGGACTAGCACAGATACGCAGTATTTT. Translating gives CASSWTSTDTQYF. V usage is TRBV7-9 and J usage is TRBJ2-3; D perhaps matches TRBD2 (5 bases). The CDR3 sequence is 13 residues long. Germline V gene sequence: CDR1 SEHNR, CDR2 FQNEAQ (reference sequence). V dropped 4 bases and J dropped 0 bases, with 5 bases sitting between them.